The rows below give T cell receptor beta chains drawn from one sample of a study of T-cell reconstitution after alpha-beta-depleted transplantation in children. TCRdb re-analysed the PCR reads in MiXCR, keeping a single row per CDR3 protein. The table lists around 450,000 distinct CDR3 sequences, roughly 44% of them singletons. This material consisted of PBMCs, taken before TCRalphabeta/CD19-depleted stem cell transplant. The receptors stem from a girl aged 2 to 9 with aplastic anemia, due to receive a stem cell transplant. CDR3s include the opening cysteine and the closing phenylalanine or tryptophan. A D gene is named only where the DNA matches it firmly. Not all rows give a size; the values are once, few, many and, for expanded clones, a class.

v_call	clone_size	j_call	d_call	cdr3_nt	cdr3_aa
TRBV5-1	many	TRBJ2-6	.	TGCGCCAGCAGCTTCAGAGCTGATGGGGCCAACGTCCTGACTTTC	CASSFRADGANVLTF
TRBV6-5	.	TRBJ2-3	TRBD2	TGTGCCAGCAGTTTACTAGCGGGGGAAGGGGGCACGCAGTATTTT	CASSLLAGEGGTQYF
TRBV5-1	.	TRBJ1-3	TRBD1	TGCGCCAGCAGCTTGGATGGGACAGGGACGAACACCATATATTTT	CASSLDGTGTNTIYF
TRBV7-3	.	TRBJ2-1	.	TGTGCCAGCAGCTTATCAGCGGGTAATGAGCAGTTCTTC	CASSLSAGNEQFF
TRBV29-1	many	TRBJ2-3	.	TGCAGCGTTATGGGACGGGGAGCCACAGATACGCAGTATTTT	CSVMGRGATDTQYF
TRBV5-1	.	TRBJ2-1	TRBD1	TGCGCCAGCAGCTTGCCGACAGGGGATGAGCAGTTCTTC	CASSLPTGDEQFF
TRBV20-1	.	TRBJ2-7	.	TGCAGTGCTAGAGAACGGGTTAGCTGGGACTACGAGCAGTACTTC	CSARERVSWDYEQYF
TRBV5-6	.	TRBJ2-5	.	TGTGCCAGCAGCTTGAGAGGGCCAGGAGGGCGAGAGACCCAGTACTTC	CASSLRGPGGRETQYF
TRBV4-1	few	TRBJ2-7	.	TGCGCCAGCAGCCAAGGTACCCTGGACGAGCAGTACTTC	CASSQGTLDEQYF
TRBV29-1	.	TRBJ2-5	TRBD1	TGCAGCGTGACACAGGGGGGTGGAGAGACCCAGTACTTC	CSVTQGGGETQYF
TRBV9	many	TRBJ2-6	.	TGTGCCAGCAGCGCTCAAGGGGGGGGCGCCGGGACTGGGGCCAACGTCCTGACTTTC	CASSAQGGGAGTGANVLTF
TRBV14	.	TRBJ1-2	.	TGTGCCAGCAGCCCCCAGGTCTATGGCTACACCTTC	CASSPQVYGYTF
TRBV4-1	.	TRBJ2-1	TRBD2	TGCGCCAGCAGCCAAGTGGGCGGGGGGGCCGGGAATGAGCAGTTCTTC	CASSQVGGGAGNEQFF
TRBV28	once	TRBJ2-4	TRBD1	TGTGCCAGCAGAACCTCCGGGACAGGCCAAAACATTCAGTACTTC	CASRTSGTGQNIQYF
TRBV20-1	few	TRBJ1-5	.	TGCAGTGCTAGAGACCGACAGGCGGGTCCCTATAGCAATCAGCCCCAGCATTTT	CSARDRQAGPYSNQPQHF
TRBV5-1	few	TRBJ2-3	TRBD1	TGCGCCAGCAGCCCACAGGGGTCTGGCACAGATACGCAGTATTTT	CASSPQGSGTDTQYF
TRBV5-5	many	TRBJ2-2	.	TGTGCCAGCAGCCCCACCGGACTACTTGCGGGCGGGGAGCTGTTTTTT	CASSPTGLLAGGELFF
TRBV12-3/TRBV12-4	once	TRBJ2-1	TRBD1	TGTGCCAGCAGTGTCTCAGGGGGCGGGTCCTACAATGAGCAGTTCTTC	CASSVSGGGSYNEQFF
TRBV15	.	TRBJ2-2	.	TGTGCCACCAGCGATAACTTATATAGGACCGGGGAGCTGTTTTTT	CATSDNLYRTGELFF
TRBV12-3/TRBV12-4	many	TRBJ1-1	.	TGTGCCAGCAGCCGTGGGTGGAACACTGAAGCTTTCTTT	CASSRGWNTEAFF
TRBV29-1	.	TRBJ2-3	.	TGCAGCGCTTCCGGGACAATCACAGATACGCAGTATTTT	CSASGTITDTQYF
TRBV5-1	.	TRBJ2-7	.	TGCGCCAGCAGCGCCGGGGGCCGCTACGAGCAGTACTTC	CASSAGGRYEQYF
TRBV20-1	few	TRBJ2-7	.	TGCAGTGTCACGGGTCCTGCGGGACCCTCCTACGAGCAGTACTTC	CSVTGPAGPSYEQYF
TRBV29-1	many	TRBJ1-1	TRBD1	TGCAGCTCCGGACAGGGGAGCACTGAAGCTTTCTTT	CSSGQGSTEAFF
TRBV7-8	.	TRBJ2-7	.	TGTGCCAGCAGCTTAGAAGGCGGCTCCTACGGGCAGTACTTC	CASSLEGGSYGQYF
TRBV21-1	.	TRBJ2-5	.	TGTGCCAGCAATTCCCGCGGGGCTAGCGGGGGGGCCACCCAAGAGACCCAGTACTTC	CASNSRGASGGATQETQYF
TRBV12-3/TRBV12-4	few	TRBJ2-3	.	TGTGCCAGCAGTTTACGGGGGCAAGATACGCAGTATTTT	CASSLRGQDTQYF
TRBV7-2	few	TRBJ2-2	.	TGTGCCAGCAGCTATGGGGCCGGGGAGCTGTTTTTT	CASSYGAGELFF
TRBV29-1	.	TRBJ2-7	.	TGCAGCGTTGAAGTCGACGGAGATGGGGGCTACGAGCAGTACTTC	CSVEVDGDGGYEQYF
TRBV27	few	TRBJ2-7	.	TGTGCCAGCAGTTTATGGGACGGGAGCTCCTACGAGCAGTACTTC	CASSLWDGSSYEQYF
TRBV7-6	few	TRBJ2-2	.	TGTGCCAGCAGCACGCGCACGGAGCTGTTTTTT	CASSTRTELFF